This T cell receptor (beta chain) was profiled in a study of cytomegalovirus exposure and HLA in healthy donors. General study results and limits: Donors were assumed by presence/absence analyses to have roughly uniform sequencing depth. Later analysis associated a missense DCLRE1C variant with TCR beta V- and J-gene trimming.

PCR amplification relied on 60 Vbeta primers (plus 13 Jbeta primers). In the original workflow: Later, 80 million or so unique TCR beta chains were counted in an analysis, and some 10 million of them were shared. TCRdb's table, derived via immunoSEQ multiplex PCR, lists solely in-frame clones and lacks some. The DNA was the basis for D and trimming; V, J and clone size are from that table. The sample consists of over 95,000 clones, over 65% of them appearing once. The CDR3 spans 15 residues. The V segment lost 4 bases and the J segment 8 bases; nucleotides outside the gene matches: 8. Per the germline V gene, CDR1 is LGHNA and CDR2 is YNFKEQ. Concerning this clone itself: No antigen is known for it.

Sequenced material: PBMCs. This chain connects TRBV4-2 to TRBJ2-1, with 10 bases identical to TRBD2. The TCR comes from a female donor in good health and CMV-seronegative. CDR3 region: CASSRETSGYDEQFF. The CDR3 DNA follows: TGTGCCAGCAGCCGGGAGACTAGCGGGTACGATGAGCAGTTCTTC.